This record concerns one T cell receptor beta chain sequence. Its target is not known. This sample is part of a study of graft-versus-host responses after intestinal transplantation. Generated by immunoSEQ multiplex PCR, the TCRdb table keeps only in-frame clones and is missing some. The sample comprises over 90,000 clones, roughly 93% of which are singletons, and roughly 1% rests with the top ten. Study-wide results and limits: Within allografts, high graft-versus-host to host-versus-graft clonal ratios were seen among patients with graft-donor T cell macrochimerism.

The germline V gene encodes CDR1 SGHDN and CDR2 FVKESK. CDR3 size: 15 residues. Germline trimming cut 4 bases from V and 15 bases from J; bases unmatched to any gene: 11. The rearrangement joins TRBV14 to TRBJ2-6; 11 positions agree with TRBD1. The sequencing here drew on unstimulated CD8+ T cells sorted from spleen or lymph node cells, taken before intestinal transplant. This TCR was sampled from a human donor who received an intestinal transplant. The CDR3 nucleotides are TGTGCCAGCAGCCCGCGGGGTCCGGGACAGGGGGACCTGACTTTC. Protein: CASSPRGPGQGDLTF.